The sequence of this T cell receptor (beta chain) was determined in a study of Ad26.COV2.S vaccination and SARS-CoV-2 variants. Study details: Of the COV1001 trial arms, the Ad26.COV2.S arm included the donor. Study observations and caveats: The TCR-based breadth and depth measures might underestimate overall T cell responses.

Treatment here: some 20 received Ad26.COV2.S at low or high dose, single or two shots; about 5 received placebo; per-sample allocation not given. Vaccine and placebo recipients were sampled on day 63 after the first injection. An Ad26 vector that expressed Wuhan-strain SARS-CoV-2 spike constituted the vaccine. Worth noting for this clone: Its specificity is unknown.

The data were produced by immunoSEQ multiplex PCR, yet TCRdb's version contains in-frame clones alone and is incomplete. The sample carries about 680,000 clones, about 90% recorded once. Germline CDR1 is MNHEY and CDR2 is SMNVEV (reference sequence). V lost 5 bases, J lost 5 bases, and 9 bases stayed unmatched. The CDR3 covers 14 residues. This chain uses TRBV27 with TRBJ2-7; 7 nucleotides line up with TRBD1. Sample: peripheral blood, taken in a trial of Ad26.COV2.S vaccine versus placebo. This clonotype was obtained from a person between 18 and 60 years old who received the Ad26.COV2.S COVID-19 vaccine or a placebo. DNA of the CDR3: TGTGCCAGCAGTCTGACAGGGAGTTGGAACGAGCAGTACTTC. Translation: CASSLTGSWNEQYF.